Following are 22 T cell receptor beta chains from one sample sequenced in a study of persistence of HIV-infected CD4 T cells. Nonspecific anti-CD3/anti-CD28 bead stimulation represents the broad CD4+ T cell repertoire. CD4+ T cells upregulating both CD40 ligand and CD69 were sorted as responding cells. For these receptors, no antigen is known. The libraries were made with immunoSEQ version 4 in survey mode. Sequencing used immunoSEQ multiplex PCR; TCRdb keeps in-frame clones, though not all of them. The data hold under 45,000 clones, with 70% to 90% observed a single time. Material: CD4+ T cells sorted from PBMCs after approximately 20-hour stimulation, obtained from a patient who received antiretroviral therapy. These receptors all stem from an adult man with HIV who was CMV-seropositive.

The chain employs TRBV6-6 and TRBJ1-1; D may be TRBD1 (5 bases). The CDR3 extends over 13 amino acids. CDR1 MNHNY and CDR2 SVGAGI come from the germline V gene (reference sequence). V was cut by 7 bases and J by 4 bases, with 13 bases left in between. The CDR3 DNA reads as TGTGCCAGCAATCCGGGGCGAGGCACTGAAGCTTTCTTT. It codes for CASNPGRGTEAFF.

The CDR3 here is CAWSVRGYNYGYTF. The CDR3 nucleotides are TGTGCCTGGAGTGTCAGAGGGTATAACTATGGCTACACCTTC. V gene TRBV30 combines with J gene TRBJ1-2; D gene uncertain. V dropped 0 bases and J dropped 1 base, with 9 bases sitting between them. The CDR3 has 14 amino acids. Germline V gene sequence: CDR1 GTSNPN, CDR2 SVGIG (reference sequence). The full variable domain, rest sourced from reference TRBV30 and TRBJ1-2, is SQTIHQWPATLVQPVGSPLSLECTVEGTSNPNLYWYRQAAGRGLQLLFYSVGIGQISSEVPQNLSASRPQDRQFILSSKKLLLSDSGFYLCAWSVRGYNYGYTFGSGTRLTVV.

The chain recombines TRBV7-2 with TRBJ1-3, with D perhaps TRBD1 (5 bases). V lost 7 bases to trimming and J lost 4 bases, with 17 bases between them. In germline, CDR1 is SGHTA, CDR2 FQGNSA. The CDR3 runs to 15 residues. The CDR3 DNA sequence: TGTGCCAGCACCTTCTTCCAGGGCCCCGGAAACACCATATATTTT. It encodes CASTFFQGPGNTIYF.

J is TRBJ2-2 and V is TRBV4-1; D could derive from TRBD1 or TRBD2 (5 bases each). The CDR3 contains 17 residues. The germline V and J ends were trimmed by 1 base and 2 bases, with 14 bases remaining between them. Germline V CDR1 and CDR2: MGHRA, YSYEKL. The CDR3 sequence is CASSQALGDGNTGELFF. The DNA of the CDR3 is TGCGCCAGCAGCCAAGCCCTGGGGGACGGCAACACCGGGGAGCTGTTTTTT.

The V call is TRBV5-4, the J call TRBJ2-7; TRBD1 aligns across 9 bases. CDR1 SGHNT and CDR2 YYREEE come from the germline V gene (reference sequence). The CDR3 has 19 residues. Trimming cost V 3 bases and J 7 bases; bases outside gene matches: 23. The chain's CDR3 is CASSSGVRTGALALREQYF. The CDR3 coding sequence is TGTGCCAGCAGCTCTGGGGTTAGGACAGGGGCCCTAGCTCTGCGAGAGCAGTACTTC.

This clone was observed a handful of times. V is TRBV12-3 or TRBV12-4 and J is TRBJ1-1, with TRBD1 identical over 9 bases. The CDR3 sequence is 13 residues long. V trimming: 10 bases; J trimming: 1 base; junction bases outside the gene matches: 4. The CDR3 coding sequence is TGTGCCACCCGGGACAGGGAGAACACTGAAGCTTTCTTT. This sequence encodes CATRDRENTEAFF.

The V and J genes are TRBV5-5 and TRBJ1-2; TRBD1 matches 8 bases. With 0 bases clipped from V and 8 bases from J, the junction kept 12 bases outside the gene matches. The CDR3 runs to 16 residues. Germline lookup yields CDR1 SGHKS and CDR2 YYEKEE (reference sequence). The DNA for the CDR3 is TGTGCCAGCAGCTTGGAAGGCAGGGGGCTTATTAACGGCTACACCTTC. Protein sequence: CASSLEGRGLINGYTF.

V gene TRBV6-5 combines with J gene TRBJ2-7; D not certain. The CDR3 extends over 14 amino acids. V shed 0 bases and J shed 6 bases, with 12 bases lying between them. Per germline, CDR1 MNHEY and CDR2 SVGAGI. The CDR3 region is CASSYSSGLLEQYF. The DNA of the CDR3 is TGTGCCAGCAGTTACTCGAGTGGATTACTCGAGCAGTACTTC.

The J gene is TRBJ1-2, the V gene TRBV28; D uncertain. The CDR3 is 15 amino acids. V was trimmed by 2 bases and J by 1 base, leaving 11 bases between them. The germline V gene has CDR1 MDHEN and CDR2 SYDVKM. The CDR3 region has the DNA TGTGCCAGCAGTTTAATCGACGCGGGTAACTATGGCTACACCTTC. Its protein product is CASSLIDAGNYGYTF.

This chain joins TRBV14 and TRBJ1-1; D remains unclear. From germline, CDR1 is SGHDN and CDR2 FVKESK. Trimming removed 1 base from V and 10 bases from J, with 10 bases in between. The CDR3 extends over 12 amino acids. CDR3 DNA: TGTGCCAGCAGCCAAGCAGGAAAGGGAGCTTTCTTT. This translates into CASSQAGKGAFF.

The genes are TRBV27 and TRBJ1-5; no firm D call. The CDR3 totals 16 residues. V lost 10 bases to trimming and J lost 4 bases, with 23 bases between them. Germline CDR1 MNHEY, CDR2 SMNVEV (reference sequence). CDR3 sequence reads: CATMKAGWNPNQPQHF. CDR3 bases: TGTGCCACCATGAAGGCGGGGTGGAACCCTAATCAGCCCCAGCATTTT.

The chain has TRBV4-1 and TRBJ1-4, with D possibly TRBD1 on 5 matching bases. The V gene's germline CDR1 is MGHRA and CDR2 YSYEKL. Deletions cut 0 bases from V and 0 bases from J, with 11 bases between. This CDR3 contains 17 residues. The CDR3 sequence: CASSQEVSGPTNEKLFF. The DNA for the CDR3 is TGCGCCAGCAGCCAAGAAGTCTCGGGACCAACTAATGAAAAACTGTTTTTT.

A few counts support this clone. V usage is TRBV14 and J usage is TRBJ2-3, with 10 bases fitting TRBD2. V shed 5 bases, J shed 4 bases, and the junction held 9 bases outside the gene matches. CDR3 length equals 16 residues. Germline V CDR1 and CDR2: SGHDN, FVKESK. The CDR3 DNA is TGTGCCAGCAGCTTAACGAGCGGGGGGGCCGCAGATACGCAGTATTTT. It codes for CASSLTSGGAADTQYF.

The chain is built from TRBV19 and TRBJ2-4, with 7 nucleotides matching TRBD1. V shed 1 base, J shed 3 bases, and the junction held 3 bases outside the gene matches. Germline lookup yields CDR1 LNHDA and CDR2 SQIVND (reference sequence). CDR3 length: 15 amino acids. The CDR3 sequence: CASSIGAGGKNIQYF. Written as DNA, the CDR3 is TGTGCCAGTAGTATAGGGGCAGGGGGCAAAAACATTCAGTACTTC.

The chain carries TRBV6-5 and TRBJ1-6, with 7 bases that match TRBD1. The J segment lost 6 bases and the V segment lost 2 bases, leaving 7 bases of the junction unmatched. Germline V CDR1 and CDR2: MNHEY, SVGAGI. The CDR3 spans 16 residues. CDR3 sequence (DNA): TGTGCCAGCAGTTACAACCGGGACAGCGGTAATTCACCCCTCCACTTT. Residues: CASSYNRDSGNSPLHF.

The V and J genes are TRBV14 and TRBJ2-3; TRBD1 matches 11 bases. V gave up 4 bases and J gave up 2 bases; unmatched junction bases: 8. Germline V gene data show CDR1 as SGHDN and CDR2 as FVKESK. The CDR3 is 17 residues long. The CDR3 protein is CASSPYMGQGDTDTQYF. The CDR3 coding sequence is TGTGCCAGCAGCCCCTACATGGGACAGGGGGACACAGATACGCAGTATTTT.

The chain uses TRBV2 and TRBJ1-2, with 7 bases fitting TRBD1. The V segment lost 7 bases and the J segment 2 bases; nucleotides outside the gene matches: 10. Looked up from germline, CDR1 is SNHLY and CDR2 is FYNNEI. The CDR3 length is 15 residues. The CDR3 nucleotides are TGTGCCAGCACTCCGGGACAGCCCCTCAACTATGGCTACACCTTC. Amino acids: CASTPGQPLNYGYTF.

The CDR3 loop reads CASSPDREYGYTF. The CDR3 coding sequence is TGTGCCAGCTCACCGGACAGGGAGTATGGCTACACCTTC. This chain joins TRBV18 and TRBJ1-2, with TRBD1 matching 8 bases. J was trimmed by 5 bases and V by 3 bases; bases with no gene match: 2. Germline CDR1 KGHSH, CDR2 LQKENI. The CDR3 is made up of 13 amino acids.

Concerning this clone: The same CDR3 is also encoded by other DNA sequences in this sample. The chain couples TRBV6-1 to TRBJ2-1, with D hard to call. CDR3 size: 12 residues. Germline-derived CDR1 and CDR2 are MNHNS and SASEGT. Trimming took 3 bases from V and 8 from J, leaving 8 bases between them. CDR3 sequence (DNA): TGTGCCAGCAGTGAGGAGAGATATGAGCAGTTCTTC. Protein: CASSEERYEQFF.

The V and J genes are TRBV6-5 and TRBJ1-1; no definite D call. With 3 bases removed from V and 1 base from J, the gap between germline ends came to 12 bases. CDR3 size: 15 residues. The V gene's germline CDR1 is MNHEY and CDR2 SVGAGI. The CDR3 loop reads CASSYGERTNTEAFF. As DNA, the CDR3 is TGTGCCAGCAGTTATGGGGAACGGACGAACACTGAAGCTTTCTTT.

The gene calls are TRBV2 and TRBJ1-5; 7 bases are a match to TRBD1. The CDR3 is 16 residues long. Trimming at V came to 1 base and at J to 4 bases, leaving 7 bases not matched to a gene. CDR1 is SNHLY, CDR2 FYNNEI, per germline. This chain's CDR3 is CASSEGEQGFNQPQHF. CDR3 in DNA: TGTGCCAGCAGTGAAGGGGAACAGGGGTTTAATCAGCCCCAGCATTTT.

The chain combines TRBV13 with TRBJ2-7; unclear D gene. The CDR3 covers 14 residues. Trimming removed 5 bases at V and 1 base at J, with 12 bases between. Germline-derived CDR1 and CDR2 are PRHDT and FYEKMQ (reference sequence). The CDR3 loop is CASSQFSKSYEQYF. In nucleotides, the CDR3 is TGTGCCAGCAGCCAATTTTCGAAGTCCTACGAGCAGTACTTC.